This record covers a single T cell receptor (beta chain). Its antigen is not known. CDR3 length: 15 amino acids. Germline assignment: CDR1 MDHEN and CDR2 SYDVKM. Trimming took 1 base from V and 3 from J, leaving 13 bases between them. Combining a sample-barcoded 5' primer with a J-beta primer mix, a second PCR ran for about 6 to 11 cycles. Every single cDNA molecule received a tag from a template-switch adaptor with 12 random nucleotides. TCRdb itself ran the 5' RACE reads through MiXCR, one entry per CDR3 protein. The sample yields 1.5 million to 2 million distinct CDR3 sequences, roughly 32% seen once. The data stem from a study of blood T cells in healthy people across ages. The study's findings and limits: The unknown donor CMV status may have confounded expanded clonotype changes.

The sample was blood. This TCR derives from a woman aged 30 to 39 in good health. The V and J genes are TRBV28 and TRBJ2-7, with D maybe TRBD2 (5 bases). CDR3 nucleotide sequence: TGTGCCAGCAGTTTATACGGGGTAATAGGCTACGAGCAGTACTTC. It is translated as CASSLYGVIGYEQYF.